The sequence of this T cell receptor (beta chain) was determined in a study of monozygotic twins with inflammatory bowel disease. Findings and limits, study-wide: Among IBD patients, TCRbeta diversity (inverse Simpson) was lower than in healthy co-twins.

Researchers used roughly 3,700 ng of total RNA for each TCR library. Investigators made cDNA in eight separate reactions per sample. TCRdb reanalyzed the 5' RACE reads and collapses them to one entry per CDR3 protein, without DNA. The data show about 130,000 distinct CDR3 sequences, and the top ten clones hold roughly 1.2%. About this clonotype: Its specificity is unknown.

This CDR3 has 11 residues. CDR1 is LGHDT, CDR2 YNNKEL, per germline (reference sequence). The J gene is TRBJ1-2, the V gene TRBV3-1. The receptor was isolated from a human donor with ulcerative colitis or Crohn's disease, or a healthy co-twin of an affected twin (not recorded which). The source material was blood. This CDR3 is CASSQAFGYTF.